Each of the 28 T cell receptor beta chains below was sequenced from the same sample in a study of T cell repertoires in cytomegalovirus infection. Which antigens these TCRs recognize remains unknown. TCRdb used MiXCR to reprocess the reads, holding one entry per CDR3 protein. This table holds around 770,000 distinct CDR3 sequences, around 29% found once. This material consisted of cultured CD8+ T cells from PBMCs, taken from culture after CMV antigen stimulation. These receptors originate from a human donor in good health (CMV status not recorded). Some clones in this sample may be carry-over from other donors' samples.

The CDR3 DNA follows: TGCGCCAGCAGCTCCTGGGACAATGGGAATGAAAAACTGTTTTTT. Translated: CASSSWDNGNEKLFF. The chain joins TRBV4-1 to TRBJ1-4; D is perhaps TRBD1 (6 bases). Per germline, CDR1 MGHRA and CDR2 YSYEKL. CDR3 size: 15 residues. V lost 5 bases to trimming and J lost 5 bases, with 15 bases between them.

Only one count was recorded for this clonotype. The V gene is TRBV12-3 or TRBV12-4, the J gene TRBJ2-5; D could derive from TRBD1 or TRBD2 (5 bases each). This CDR3 region has 14 residues. Trimming removed 7 bases at V and 0 bases at J, with 12 bases between. For the CDR3, the DNA is TGTGCCAGCAATGGGGGTCAGTACCAAGAGACCCAGTACTTC. Its protein product is CASNGGQYQETQYF.

This clonotype appeared many times. This chain uses TRBV7-2 with TRBJ1-1; D gene ambiguous. The CDR3 totals 14 residues. Germline V gene data show CDR1 as SGHTA and CDR2 as FQGNSA. The V end lost 4 bases, the J end lost 4 bases, and 13 bases lay between the germline ends. Here the CDR3 reads CASSWAQAPTEAFF. As DNA, the CDR3 is TGTGCCAGCAGCTGGGCGCAGGCACCCACTGAAGCTTTCTTT.

This clonotype was recorded many times. The rearrangement links TRBV7-8 to TRBJ2-7, with a weak D call TRBD1 (6 bases). Trimming left V 3 bases short and J 2 bases short, with 11 bases between. Germline V gene sequence: CDR1 SGHVS, CDR2 FQNEAQ. The CDR3 spans 14 residues. The CDR3 sequence is CASSFTGSPYEQYV. The CDR3 DNA is TGTGCCAGCAGCTTTACAGGGTCACCCTACGAGCAGTACGTC.

In this sample, this clonotype turned up a few times. The chain carries TRBV12-3 or TRBV12-4 and TRBJ2-7; a possible D gene is TRBD1 (6 bases). Trimming pared 6 bases from V and 3 bases from J, leaving 9 bases between. CDR3 length: 12 amino acids. Written as DNA, the CDR3 is TGTGCCAGCAGAGGACAGTTCTACGAGCAGTACTTC. Its translation is CASRGQFYEQYF.

This clonotype was seen only a few times. V and J are TRBV5-4 and TRBJ2-3; 10 bases map to TRBD2. This CDR3 comprises 14 residues. V lost 4 bases to trimming and J lost 5 bases; unmatched junction nucleotides: 4. Germline CDR1 reads SGHNT; CDR2 reads YYREEE (reference sequence). The CDR3 loop reads CASSKLAGEDTQYF. CDR3 in DNA: TGTGCCAGCAGCAAGCTAGCGGGGGAAGATACGCAGTATTTT.

V is TRBV12-3 or TRBV12-4 and J is TRBJ2-5; D gene uncertain. The CDR3 sequence is 13 residues long. The ends were cut back, 5 bases at V and 0 bases at J, with 7 bases in the middle. The CDR3 here is CASSGRNQETQYF. CDR3 sequence (DNA): TGTGCCAGCAGTGGCCGGAACCAAGAGACCCAGTACTTC.

The chain recombines TRBV20-1 with TRBJ2-7; D unclear. The CDR3 extends over 14 amino acids. Germline CDR1 reads DFQATT; CDR2 reads SNEGSKA (reference sequence). V was shortened by 0 bases and J by 4 bases, with 13 bases between the two germline ends. The CDR3 loop is CSARDIVGAYEQYF. DNA for the CDR3: TGCAGTGCTAGAGATATAGTAGGAGCTTACGAGCAGTACTTC.

The rearrangement joins TRBV12-3 or TRBV12-4 to TRBJ1-4; D is possibly TRBD1 (6 bases). Trimming shortened V by 5 bases and J by 4 bases, and 14 bases separated the two germline ends. The CDR3 sequence is 15 residues long. CDR3 loop: CASSPWDTYNEKLFF. CDR3 in DNA: TGTGCCAGCAGTCCCTGGGACACCTATAATGAAAAACTGTTTTTT.

This clonotype was seen a handful of times. This chain joins TRBV15 and TRBJ2-1, with D unclear. CDR3 length: 12 residues. V was trimmed by 7 bases and J by 6 bases, leaving 10 bases between them. CDR1 and CDR2 (germline): LNHNV, YYDKDF (reference sequence). The CDR3 reads CATTVNLNEQFF. CDR3 bases: TGTGCCACCACAGTGAACCTCAATGAGCAGTTCTTC.

V is TRBV6-5 and J is TRBJ2-3; maybe TRBD2 (6 bases). This CDR3 comprises 16 residues. Germline assignment: CDR1 MNHEY and CDR2 SVGAGI. Trimming took off 2 bases at V and 5 bases at J, with 17 bases between the two ends. This CDR3 is CASSYEGGLALDTQYF. The CDR3 nucleotides are TGTGCCAGCAGTTACGAGGGAGGCCTGGCCTTAGATACGCAGTATTTT.

On this clonotype: The junction does not match germline at one end; this may be a read error. The chain couples TRBV4-3 to TRBJ1-6; the D gene is possibly TRBD1 (5 bases). The CDR3 has 17 residues. CDR1 and CDR2 from the germline V gene are LGHNA and YSLEER. For the CDR3, the DNA is TGCGCCAGCAGCCAAGAAAGGGGTAGCTCCTATAAATCACCCCTCCACTTT. It translates to CASSQERGSSYKSPLHF.

This clonotype was seen a few times. The CDR3 nucleotides read TGTGCCAGCAGTTACTCTGGACCTTCGGGGAACACTGAAGCTTTCTTT. This translates into CASSYSGPSGNTEAFF. The J gene is TRBJ1-1, the V gene TRBV6-6; D unresolved. Germline lookup yields CDR1 MNHNY and CDR2 SVGAGI (reference sequence). With 0 bases removed from V and 1 base from J, the gap between germline ends came to 12 bases. The CDR3 is 16 residues long.

This clonotype was seen once. This sequence joins TRBV28 and TRBJ1-1; D not certain. Germline V gene lookup returns CDR1 MDHEN and CDR2 SYDVKM. The CDR3 covers 14 residues. Trimming shortened V by 2 bases and J by 2 bases, and 9 bases separated the two germline ends. The CDR3 DNA reads TGTGCCAGCAGTTTACGCGTTATTAACACTGAAGCTTTCTTT. Residues: CASSLRVINTEAFF.

This clonotype was observed a few times. The rearrangement links TRBV28 to TRBJ1-1; TRBD1 matches at 7 bases. The CDR3 contains 16 residues. With 6 bases clipped from V and 0 bases from J, the junction kept 10 bases outside the gene matches. Germline CDR1 and CDR2: MDHEN and SYDVKM. CDR3 sequence reads: CASSPDRARLNTEAFF. CDR3 DNA sequence: TGTGCCAGCAGCCCTGACAGGGCACGGCTGAACACTGAAGCTTTCTTT.

The sample holds many counts of this clonotype. CDR3: CASSLTGLAASDTQYF. In nucleotides, the CDR3 is TGTGCCAGCAGCTTAACCGGACTAGCGGCCTCCGATACGCAGTATTTT. The V and J genes are TRBV7-6 and TRBJ2-3; 10 bases align to TRBD2. Germline CDR1 reads SGHVS; CDR2 reads FNYEAQ. The CDR3 spans 16 residues. The V and J ends lost 2 bases and 6 bases, in that order; junction bases with no gene match: 8.

The chain combines TRBV15 with TRBJ1-6; TRBD1 matches 9 bases. The germline CDR1 and CDR2 sequences are LNHNV and YYDKDF (reference sequence). This CDR3 spans 14 amino acids. V lost 3 bases and J lost 10; bases outside the gene matches: 4. This CDR3 is CATSRDRGRSPLHF. DNA for the CDR3: TGTGCCACCAGCAGGGACAGGGGTAGGTCACCCCTCCACTTT. Based on the CDR3 plus reference TRBV15 and TRBJ1-6, the full variable domain is DAMVIQNPRYQVTQFGKPVTLSCSQTLNHNVMYWYQQKSSQAPKLLFHYYDKDFNNEADTPDNFQSRRPNTSFCFLDIRSPGLGDTAMYLCATSRDRGRSPLHFGNGTRLTVT.

The V gene is TRBV5-6, the J gene TRBJ2-3; 12 bases fit TRBD1. Germline assignment: CDR1 SGHDT and CDR2 YYEEEE. The CDR3 covers 16 residues. The V and J ends lost 0 bases and 7 bases, in that order; junction bases with no gene match: 6. In DNA, the CDR3 is TGTGCCAGCAGCTTGGTGGGGACAGGGGGCCGGAATACGCAGTATTTT. This sequence encodes CASSLVGTGGRNTQYF.

This chain connects TRBV9 to TRBJ1-1; 8 positions agree with TRBD1. Trimming took 4 bases from V and 2 from J; bases not matched to a gene: 7. The CDR3 runs 15 residues. Germline loops: CDR1 SGDLS, CDR2 YYNGEE. CDR3 bases: TGTGCCAGCAGCCCACTAGACAGGGGCAACACTGAAGCTTTCTTT. Amino acids: CASSPLDRGNTEAFF. Combining the CDR3 with reference TRBV9 and TRBJ1-1 gives the whole variable domain DSGVTQTPKHLITATGQRVTLRCSPRSGDLSVYWYQQSLDQGLQFLIQYYNGEERAKGNILERFSAQQFPDLHSELNLSSLELGDSALYFCASSPLDRGNTEAFFGQGTRLTVV.

The chain couples TRBV29-1 to TRBJ2-1; 9 bases fit TRBD2. Trimming cost V 8 bases and J 4 bases; bases outside gene matches: 6. Germline CDR1 SQVTM, CDR2 ANQGSEA. This CDR3 region has 13 residues. DNA of the CDR3: TGCAGCACGCGGGGGGGTGATTACAATGAGCAGTTCTTC. Protein product: CSTRGGDYNEQFF.

V gene TRBV11-2 combines with J gene TRBJ1-2; 10 nucleotides line up with TRBD1. There are 15 residues in the CDR3. Germline CDR1 and CDR2: SGHAT and FQNNGV. The trim removed 5 bases at V and 6 bases at J, leaving 9 bases unmatched. The CDR3 loop reads CASSPDRGFLDGYTF. In nucleotides, the CDR3 is TGTGCCAGCAGCCCGGACAGGGGGTTCCTCGATGGCTACACCTTC.

This chain links TRBV2 with TRBJ1-2; 7 bases are shared with TRBD1. V gave up 9 bases and J gave up 4 bases; unmatched junction bases: 8. Looked up from germline, CDR1 is SNHLY and CDR2 is FYNNEI. The CDR3 spans 13 residues. The CDR3 loop is CARIPGGTYGYTF. The DNA for the CDR3 is TGTGCCAGAATCCCAGGGGGAACCTATGGCTACACCTTC.

Remarks on this clonotype: One junction end does not reproduce the germline sequence, and a read error may be involved. The chain combines TRBV5-1 with TRBJ1-4; D remains ambiguous. Looked up from germline, CDR1 is SGHRS and CDR2 is YFSETQ. This CDR3 contains 18 residues. CDR3: CASSSLPLRERRDEKPFF. CDR3 in DNA: TGCGCCAGCAGCTCCTTACCCCTAAGGGAACGAAGAGATGAAAAACCGTTTTTT.

Only a few counts were recorded for this clonotype. CDR3 in DNA: TGTGCCAGCAGTTACCGACCACCCGCCGGAAGATACGAAAAACTGTTTTTT. It translates to CASSYRPPAGRYEKLFF. The chain joins TRBV6-5 to TRBJ1-4; D is ambiguous. The CDR3 is made up of 17 amino acids. Trimming shortened V by 2 bases and J by 8 bases, and 21 bases separated the two germline ends. The V gene's germline CDR1 is MNHEY and CDR2 SVGAGI.

V gene TRBV12-5 combines with J gene TRBJ1-1; tentative D call: TRBD1 (6 bases). The CDR3 runs to 17 residues. Germline lookup yields CDR1 LGHNT and CDR2 FRNRAP. V was pared by 0 bases and J by 8 bases, with 22 bases between. CDR3 protein: CASGLVRGGGPFIEAFF. In nucleotides, the CDR3 is TGTGCTAGTGGTTTGGTCAGGGGTGGCGGGCCGTTTATCGAAGCTTTCTTT.

In its sample, this clonotype was seen a few times. V usage is TRBV6-6 and J usage is TRBJ2-1, with a tentative D call TRBD2 (5 bases). Per the germline V gene, CDR1 is MNHNY and CDR2 is SVGAGI (reference sequence). The V end was cut by 10 bases, the J end by 3 bases, with 13 bases between. The CDR3 has 13 amino acids. DNA for the CDR3: TGTGCCACTAGGGAGACTGACTACAATGAGCAGTTCTTC. It is translated as CATRETDYNEQFF.

This clonotype was seen more than once but under ten times. The chain uses TRBV5-4 and TRBJ2-1; 12 positions match TRBD2. This CDR3 has 19 amino acids. Germline CDR1 and CDR2: SGHNT and YYREEE (reference sequence). The J segment lost 3 bases and the V segment lost 2 bases, leaving 12 bases of the junction unmatched. The CDR3 protein is CASSLYLAGGPFGYNEQFF. In DNA, the CDR3 is TGTGCCAGCAGCTTATACCTAGCGGGGGGGCCGTTTGGCTACAATGAGCAGTTCTTC.

Here the CDR3 reads CASSPPGRYQETQYF. In DNA form, the CDR3 reads TGTGCCAGCTCACCACCTGGGAGGTACCAAGAGACCCAGTACTTC. The chain joins TRBV18 to TRBJ2-5; possibly TRBD2 for D (6 bases). The CDR3 is made up of 15 amino acids. Germline V CDR1 and CDR2: KGHSH, LQKENI. With 0 bases removed from V and 0 bases from J, the gap between germline ends came to 8 bases. Combining the CDR3 with reference TRBV18 and TRBJ2-5 gives the whole variable domain NAGVMQNPRHLVRRRGQEARLRCSPMKGHSHVYWYRQLPEEGLKFMVYLQKENIIDESGMPKERFSAEFPKEGPSILRIQQVVRGDSAAYFCASSPPGRYQETQYFGPGTRLLVL.